This T cell receptor (beta chain) derives from a study of a mutant IDH1 vaccine in newly diagnosed glioma. Study as a whole: Treatment recipients were approximately 62% male and about 40% female, and their mean age was around 40 years. Therapy received beforehand was radiotherapy, temozolomide, or both, with most patients given both.

There are a few counts of this clone. The time point here: baseline, week 1 (first vaccination visit). Specified treatment: pre-vaccination baseline after standard-of-care therapy. Libraries were prepared by immunoSEQ multiplex PCR; TCRdb keeps only in-frame clonotypes and omits some of them. The sample lists about 51,000 clones, around 80% occurring once. Unmatched junction bases numbered 2, after V lost 0 bases and J lost 1 base. Germline V gives CDR1 GTSNPN, CDR2 SVGIG (reference sequence). The CDR3 has 14 residues. The specimen comprised PBMCs, sampled from a glioma patient treated with radiotherapy, temozolomide or both. The V call is TRBV30, the J call TRBJ1-2, with TRBD1 matching 7 bases. This clonotype originated in a woman aged 40 to 50 with glioma. The CDR3 loop is CAWSVGQVNYGYTF. The CDR3 nucleotides are TGTGCCTGGAGTGTAGGACAGGTTAACTATGGCTACACCTTC.